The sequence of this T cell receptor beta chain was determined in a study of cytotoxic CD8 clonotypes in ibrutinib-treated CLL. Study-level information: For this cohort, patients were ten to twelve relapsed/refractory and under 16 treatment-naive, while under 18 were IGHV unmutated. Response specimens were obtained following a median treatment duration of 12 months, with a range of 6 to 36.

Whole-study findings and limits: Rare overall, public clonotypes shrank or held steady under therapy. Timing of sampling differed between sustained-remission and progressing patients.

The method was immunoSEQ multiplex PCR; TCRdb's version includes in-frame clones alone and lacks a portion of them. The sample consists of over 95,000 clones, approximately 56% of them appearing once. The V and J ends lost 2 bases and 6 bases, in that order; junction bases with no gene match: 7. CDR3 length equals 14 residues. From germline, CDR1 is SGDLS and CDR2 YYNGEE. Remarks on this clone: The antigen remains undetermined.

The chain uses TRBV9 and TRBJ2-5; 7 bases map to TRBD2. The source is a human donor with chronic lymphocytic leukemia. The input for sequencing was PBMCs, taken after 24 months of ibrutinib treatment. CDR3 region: CASSVAGERQTQYF. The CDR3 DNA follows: TGTGCCAGCAGCGTTGCGGGAGAAAGGCAGACCCAGTACTTC.